This passage covers 9 T cell receptor beta chains from one sample sequenced in a study of T cell responses to AZD1222 COVID-19 vaccine. This table comes from immunoSEQ multiplex PCR, and its TCRdb copy is limited to in-frame clones, with some not included. Here the sample spans about 120,000 clones, roughly 88% being singletons. The material sequenced was peripheral blood, taken on day 0 of AZD1222 vaccination. Every receptor here comes from an adult in good health.

The chain uses TRBV7-2 and TRBJ2-7; TRBD2 might be the D (5 bases). CDR3 length equals 13 residues. Germline values: CDR1 SGHTA, CDR2 FQGNSA. The ends were cut back, 5 bases at V and 7 bases at J, with 15 bases in the middle. This CDR3 is CASSGTRNMEQYF. The CDR3 nucleotides are TGTGCCAGCAGCGGTACTAGAAACATGGAGCAGTACTTC.

The CDR3 DNA reads as TGTGCCAGCAGCTTAGGGGCCTATTATGGCTACACCTTC. Translated, it gives CASSLGAYYGYTF. The V call is TRBV7-2, the J call TRBJ1-2, with D hard to call. The CDR3 covers 13 residues. Per the germline V gene, CDR1 is SGHTA and CDR2 is FQGNSA. The V end was cut by 1 base, the J end by 5 bases, with 8 bases between.

The gene calls are TRBV12-3 or TRBV12-4 and TRBJ1-2, with 8 positions matching TRBD1. The CDR3 totals 13 residues. The V gene end was trimmed by 5 bases and the J gene end by 8 bases; junction bases not matched to a gene: 7. The CDR3 DNA reads as TGTGCCAGCAGTAGACAGGGGCCGCAAGGCTACACCTTC. The encoded protein is CASSRQGPQGYTF.

V gene TRBV3-1 (or the pseudogene TRBV3-2) combines with J gene TRBJ2-1; D is uncertain. V was shortened by 3 bases and J by 9 bases, with 9 bases between the two germline ends. Germline V lookup: CDR1 LGHDT, CDR2 YNNKEL (reference sequence). This CDR3 comprises 12 residues. For the CDR3, the DNA is TGTGCCAGCAGCCACCTTTACCCTGAGCAGTTCTTC. Translating it yields CASSHLYPEQFF.

The chain is built from TRBV12-3 or TRBV12-4 and TRBJ1-6; no clear D gene. With 6 bases removed from V and 7 bases from J, the gap between germline ends came to 7 bases. The CDR3 is 12 residues long. The CDR3 loop reads CASRPLNSPLHF. Here the CDR3 DNA reads TGTGCCAGCAGGCCCCTCAATTCACCCCTCCACTTT.

A note on this clone: Germline and junction disagree at one end, which may indicate a read error. The chain couples TRBV18 to TRBJ1-3; D remains ambiguous. The germline CDR1 and CDR2 sequences are KGHSH and LQKENI. The CDR3 is 13 amino acids. As DNA, the CDR3 is TGTGCCAGCACACCAAGTACCGGAAACACCATATATTTT. Residues: CASTPSTGNTIYF. The full variable domain, rest sourced from reference TRBV18 and TRBJ1-3, is NAGVMQNPRHLVRRRGQEARLRCSPMKGHSHVYWYRQLPEEGLKFMVYLQKENIIDESGMPKERFSAEFPKEGPSILRIQQVVRGDSAAYFCASTPSTGNTIYFGEGSWLTVV.

V is TRBV2 and J is TRBJ1-4; D is unresolved. The V end lost 7 bases, the J end lost 8 bases, and 8 bases lay between the germline ends. Germline V gene data show CDR1 as SNHLY and CDR2 as FYNNEI. This CDR3 comprises 11 residues. This CDR3 is CASIRSEKLFF. For the CDR3, the DNA is TGTGCCAGCATTAGGTCCGAAAAACTGTTTTTT.

The gene calls are TRBV6-2 or TRBV6-3 and TRBJ1-6; unclear D gene. V was shortened by 6 bases and J by 9 bases, with 9 bases between the two germline ends. Germline CDR1 reads MNHEY; CDR2 reads SVGEGT. This CDR3 contains 12 residues. In nucleotides, the CDR3 is TGTGCCAGCAGCGCCGTCGTTTCACCCCTCCACTTT. Translation: CASSAVVSPLHF.

The chain links TRBV7-9 to TRBJ1-5, with D hard to call. Germline CDR1 reads SEHNR; CDR2 reads FQNEAQ (reference sequence). Trimming pared 2 bases from V and 8 bases from J, leaving 16 bases between. This CDR3 is built from 15 residues. The CDR3 DNA reads as TGTGCCAGCAGCTTATCTGGGGTAGACGGAGAGCCCCAGCATTTT. Amino acids: CASSLSGVDGEPQHF.